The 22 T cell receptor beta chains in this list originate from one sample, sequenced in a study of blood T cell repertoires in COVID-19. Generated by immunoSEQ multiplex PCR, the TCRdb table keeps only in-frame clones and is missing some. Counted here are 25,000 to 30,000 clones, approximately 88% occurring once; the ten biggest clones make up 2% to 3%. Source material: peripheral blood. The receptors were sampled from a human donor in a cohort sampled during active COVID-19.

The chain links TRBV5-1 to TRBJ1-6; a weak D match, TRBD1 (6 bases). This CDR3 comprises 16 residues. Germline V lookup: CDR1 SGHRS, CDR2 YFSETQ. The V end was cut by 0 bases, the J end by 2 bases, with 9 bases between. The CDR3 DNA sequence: TGCGCCAGCAGCTTGGCTGGGGGCGCCTATAATTCACCCCTCCACTTT. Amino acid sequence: CASSLAGGAYNSPLHF.

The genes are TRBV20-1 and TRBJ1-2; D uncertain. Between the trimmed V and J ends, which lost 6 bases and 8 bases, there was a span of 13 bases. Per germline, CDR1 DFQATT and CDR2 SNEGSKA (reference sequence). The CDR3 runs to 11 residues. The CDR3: CSAVSRYGYTF. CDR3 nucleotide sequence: TGCAGTGCCGTTTCGCGGTACGGCTACACCTTC.

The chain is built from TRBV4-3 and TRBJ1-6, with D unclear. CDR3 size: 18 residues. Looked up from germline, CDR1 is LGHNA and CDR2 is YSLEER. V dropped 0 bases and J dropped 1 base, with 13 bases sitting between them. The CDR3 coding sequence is TGCGCCAGCAGCCAAGAGAGCCGGGTGATGTCCTATAATTCACCCCTCCACTTT. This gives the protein CASSQESRVMSYNSPLHF.

CDR3 DNA: TGTGCCACCCATAGGGGACAGTTTAATGAAAAACTGTTTTTT. Translation: CATHRGQFNEKLFF. This chain connects TRBV24-1 to TRBJ1-4; 7 nucleotides agree with TRBD1. Germline loops: CDR1 KGHDR, CDR2 SFDVKD. There are 14 residues in the CDR3. The V and J ends lost 9 bases and 4 bases, in that order; junction bases with no gene match: 7.

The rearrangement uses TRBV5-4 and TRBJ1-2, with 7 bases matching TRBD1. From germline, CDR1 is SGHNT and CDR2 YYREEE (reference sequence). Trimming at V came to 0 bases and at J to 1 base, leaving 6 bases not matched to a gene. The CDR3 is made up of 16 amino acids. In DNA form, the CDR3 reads TGTGCCAGCAGCTTGGGGACAGGCTTCAATAACTATGGCTACACCTTC. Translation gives CASSLGTGFNNYGYTF.

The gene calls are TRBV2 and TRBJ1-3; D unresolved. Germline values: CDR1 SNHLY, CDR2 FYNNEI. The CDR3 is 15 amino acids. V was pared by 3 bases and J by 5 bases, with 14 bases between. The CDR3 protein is CASSDLVEGRNTIYF. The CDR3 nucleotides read TGTGCCAGCAGTGATTTGGTCGAGGGTCGAAACACCATATATTTT.

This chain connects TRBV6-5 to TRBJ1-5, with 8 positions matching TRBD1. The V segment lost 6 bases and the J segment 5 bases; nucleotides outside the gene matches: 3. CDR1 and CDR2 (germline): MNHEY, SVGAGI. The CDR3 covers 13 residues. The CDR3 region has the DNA TGTGCCAGCAGACCACAGGGGGATCAGCCCCAGCATTTT. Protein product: CASRPQGDQPQHF.

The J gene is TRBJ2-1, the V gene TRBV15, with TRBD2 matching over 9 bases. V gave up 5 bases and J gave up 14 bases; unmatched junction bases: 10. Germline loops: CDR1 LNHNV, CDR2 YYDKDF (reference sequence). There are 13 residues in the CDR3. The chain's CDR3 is CATSRGGESQEFF. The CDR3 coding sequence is TGTGCCACCAGCCGCGGGGGGGAATCTCAGGAGTTCTTC. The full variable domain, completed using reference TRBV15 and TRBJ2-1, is DAMVIQNPRYQVTQFGKPVTLSCSQTLNHNVMYWYQQKSSQAPKLLFHYYDKDFNNEADTPDNFQSRRPNTSFCFLDIRSPGLGDTAMYLCATSRGGESQEFFGPGTRLTVL.

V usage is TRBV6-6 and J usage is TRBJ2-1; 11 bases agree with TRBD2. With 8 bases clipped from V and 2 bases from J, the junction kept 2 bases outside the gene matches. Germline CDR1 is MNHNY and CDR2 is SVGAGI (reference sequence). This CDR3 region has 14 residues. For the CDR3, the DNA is TGTGCCAGCCTACTAGCGGGGGCCTACAATGAGCAGTTCTTC. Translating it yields CASLLAGAYNEQFF.

The CDR3 protein is CASSTSVAGAPGSGANVLTF. In DNA, the CDR3 is TGTGCCAGCAGCACAAGTGTGGCAGGGGCCCCCGGCTCTGGGGCCAACGTCCTGACTTTC. The V call is TRBV7-9, the J call TRBJ2-6; a possible D gene is TRBD1 (6 bases). Germline values: CDR1 SEHNR, CDR2 FQNEAQ (reference sequence). The CDR3 totals 20 residues. Trimming stripped 5 bases from V and 0 bases from J, with 23 bases between.

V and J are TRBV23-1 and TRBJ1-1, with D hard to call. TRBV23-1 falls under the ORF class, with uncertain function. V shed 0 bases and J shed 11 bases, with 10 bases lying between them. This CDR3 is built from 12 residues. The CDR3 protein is CASSQSGGRAFF. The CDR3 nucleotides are TGCGCCAGCAGTCAATCCGGAGGGAGGGCTTTCTTT.

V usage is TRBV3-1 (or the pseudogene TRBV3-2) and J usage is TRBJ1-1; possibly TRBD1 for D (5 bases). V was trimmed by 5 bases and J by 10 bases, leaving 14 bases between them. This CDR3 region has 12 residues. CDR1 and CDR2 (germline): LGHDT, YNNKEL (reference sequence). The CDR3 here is CASSWGPGGAFF. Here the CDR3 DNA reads TGTGCCAGCAGCTGGGGTCCGGGGGGAGCTTTCTTT.

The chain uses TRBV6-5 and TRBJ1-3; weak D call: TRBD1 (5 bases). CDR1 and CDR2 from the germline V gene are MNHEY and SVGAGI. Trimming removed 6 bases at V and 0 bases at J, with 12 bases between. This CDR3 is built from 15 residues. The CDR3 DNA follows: TGTGCCAGCAGCTCCGGGGGGAGCTCTGGAAACACCATATATTTT. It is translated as CASSSGGSSGNTIYF.

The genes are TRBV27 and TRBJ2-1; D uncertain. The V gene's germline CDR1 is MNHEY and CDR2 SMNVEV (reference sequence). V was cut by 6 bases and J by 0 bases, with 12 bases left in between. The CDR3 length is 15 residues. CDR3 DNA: TGTGCCAGCAGCCCCGGTCCCATCTCCTACAATGAGCAGTTCTTC. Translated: CASSPGPISYNEQFF.

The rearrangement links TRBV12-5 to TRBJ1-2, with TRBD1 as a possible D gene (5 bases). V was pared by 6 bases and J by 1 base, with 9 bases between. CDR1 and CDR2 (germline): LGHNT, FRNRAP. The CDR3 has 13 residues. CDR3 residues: CASGPRDNYGYTF. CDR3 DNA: TGTGCTAGTGGACCCAGGGATAACTATGGCTACACCTTC.

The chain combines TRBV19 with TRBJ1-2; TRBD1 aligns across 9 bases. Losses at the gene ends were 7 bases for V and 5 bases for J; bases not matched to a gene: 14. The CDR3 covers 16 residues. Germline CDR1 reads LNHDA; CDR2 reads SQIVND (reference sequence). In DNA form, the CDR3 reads TGTGCCAGTACCGTAATAATAGGGACAGGGATGTATGGCTACACCTTC. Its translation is CASTVIIGTGMYGYTF.

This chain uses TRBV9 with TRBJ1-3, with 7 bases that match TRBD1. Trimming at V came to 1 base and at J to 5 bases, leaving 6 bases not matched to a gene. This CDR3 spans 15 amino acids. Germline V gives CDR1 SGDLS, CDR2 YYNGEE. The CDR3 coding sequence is TGTGCCAGCAGCGTAACGGGACAGCTCAGAAACACCATATATTTT. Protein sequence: CASSVTGQLRNTIYF.

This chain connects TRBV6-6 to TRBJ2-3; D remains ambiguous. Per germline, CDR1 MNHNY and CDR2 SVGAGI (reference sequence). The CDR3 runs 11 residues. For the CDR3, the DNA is TGTGCAAGCCAGGGCACAGATACGCAGTATTTT. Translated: CASQGTDTQYF.

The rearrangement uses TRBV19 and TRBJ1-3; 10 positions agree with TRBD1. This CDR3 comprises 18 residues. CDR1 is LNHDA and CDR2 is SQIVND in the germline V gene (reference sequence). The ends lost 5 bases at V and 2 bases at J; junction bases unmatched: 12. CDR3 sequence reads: CASSRDRGQLLTGNTIYF. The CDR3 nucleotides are TGTGCCAGTAGTCGGGACAGGGGACAGTTGCTTACTGGAAACACCATATATTTT.

Here the CDR3 reads CASSLPQVYYGYTF. The DNA of the CDR3 is TGTGCCAGCAGTTTACCGCAGGTTTACTATGGCTACACCTTC. The chain employs TRBV6-2 or TRBV6-3 and TRBJ1-2; D ambiguous. Between the trimmed V and J ends, which lost 4 bases and 3 bases, there was a span of 12 bases. The CDR3 is 14 amino acids. Germline loops: CDR1 MNHEY, CDR2 SVGEGT.

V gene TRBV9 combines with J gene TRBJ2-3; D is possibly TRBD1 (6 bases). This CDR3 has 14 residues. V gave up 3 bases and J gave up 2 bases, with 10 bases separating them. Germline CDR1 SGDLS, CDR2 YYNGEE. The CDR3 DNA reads TGTGCCAGCAGCGCGGACAGAGCCACAGATACGCAGTATTTT. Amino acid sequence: CASSADRATDTQYF.

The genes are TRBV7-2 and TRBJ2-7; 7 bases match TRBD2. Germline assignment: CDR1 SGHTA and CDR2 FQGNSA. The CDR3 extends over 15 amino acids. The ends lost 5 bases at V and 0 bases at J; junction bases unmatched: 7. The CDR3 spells CASSPSAGTSYEQYF. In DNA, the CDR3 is TGTGCCAGCAGCCCATCAGCGGGGACCTCCTACGAGCAGTACTTC.